This T cell receptor (beta chain) came from a study of blood T cell repertoires in COVID-19 (dated by TCRdb to the early 2020s). Background on the whole study: Samples from collaborators originated in the United States, Italy and Spain and spanned both the acute and convalescent phases of COVID-19. The prospective study material was composed of cDNA or gDNA derived from T cells, B-cell-depleted T cells, or PBMCs. Subjects who had been exposed to COVID-19, were actively infected with it, or had recovered from it provided the deeply sampled blood TCRbeta repertoires that made up the dataset. The repertoires were made available in a free public database intended to serve as a resource for research on the immune response to SARS-CoV-2. Samples came from the ongoing ImmuneRACE study (first 160 participants) plus 1,254 subjects from 6 global collaborators. Sample metadata almost always included a de-identified subject ID, COVID-19 status, age in years and sex. Where available, HLA class I and class II types were taken from metadata supplied by the sample provider and were not determined by assay-based typing. Findings and caveats that apply to the study as a whole: Clinical and demographic metadata were provided uncurated, with the amount varying by source and participant.

This clone showed up just once. Its antigen is unknown. Base qualities are missing; no much larger clone stands one base away. At the DNA level, this CDR3 is encoded by other sequences in the same sample as well. TCRbeta CDR3 regions were amplified from genomic DNA using the immunoSEQ Assay, a bias-controlled multiplex PCR. The authors' pipeline ran thus. Within the assay, amplification of reference gene primers was used to estimate how many nucleated cells each sample contained. To quantify the absolute abundance of each unique TCRbeta CDR3 rearrangement, sequence reads were collapsed and filtered. For each sample, productive Simpson clonality was calculated as the square root of Simpson's diversity index over productive rearrangements. In its TCRdb copy, this immuneACCESS table keeps in-frame sequences only and misses some clones. Where compared with another copy, unresolved V genes explain less than half of these, and the others have no known cause. That table furnishes V, J and clone size, whereas the DNA furnished D and trimming. The sample records roughly 240,000 clones, approximately 87% of which are singletons. Roughly 4.6% of the sample belongs to the ten largest clones.

Trimming takes 0 bases off V and 4 bases off J; junction bases not matched to a gene: 1. From its cysteine to its phenylalanine, the CDR3 spans 15 amino acids. Left in the record is the CDR3 DNA by itself, 45 bases read in frame from the first base. The CDR1 and CDR2 encoded by the germline V gene are SGDLS and YYNGEE. A second Seattle source provided samples from volunteer blood donors who had recovered from COVID-19. Collaborating institutions collected whole blood in K2EDTA tubes following their own protocols. For TCRbeta analysis, collaborator samples were shipped as frozen whole blood, as isolated PBMCs, or as DNA extracted from either sample type.

The chain is made from TRBV9 and TRBJ2-2; TRBD2 agrees with 9 junctional bases. Sequenced material: peripheral blood. The TCR was taken from a man aged 60-69 years who had recovered from COVID-19. The nucleotide sequence reads as follows: TGTGCCAGCAGCGTAGGGCGGGAGGGCACCGGGGAGCTGTTTTTT. Its amino acids are CASSVGREGTGELFF.